This entry features one T cell receptor (beta chain) sequence. The antigen it recognizes is unknown. There are no base qualities to consult, and no much larger clone falls within one base. All donors were healthy Caucasians. The twin cohort consisted of three pairs of female monozygotic twins, all aged about 18 to 30 years. Positive isolation kits from Invitrogen were used to isolate the CD4+ and CD8+ T cell populations. Libraries were constructed by 5' RACE. The instrument given in TCRdb is Illumina HiSeq 2000. Template switching introduced a universal primer binding site; the final cDNA contained a unique molecular identifier, enabling accurate counting of TCR cDNA molecules. Specific primers in the conserved constant-segment region were used to synthesize first-strand cDNA for TCR alpha and beta chains. To control for contamination, every cDNA library carried two barcodes: a SMART-Mk sample barcode plus Illumina barcodes. TruSeq adapter sequences, together with Illumina sample barcodes, were added in two successive PCR steps. Sequencing of the TCR alpha and beta cDNA libraries was done on the Illumina HiSeq platform using custom primers. The paper's data handling went like this. MiGEC was used to process raw reads and extract unique molecular identifiers, and MiXCR was used to find CDR3 positions. Recombination models were inferred per individual with the repgenHMM and IGoR tools using an EM algorithm. Shared clonotypes were analyzed with the tcR package in R, and sharing was normalized by the product of cloneset sizes. To study raw recombination without the effects of thymic and clonal selection, out-of-frame nonproductive sequences were analyzed. Through fastp at Q25 and MiXCR, TCRdb rebuilt clones from the public reads, retaining in-frame beta chains. Rows with a matching CDR3 protein are joined into one entry that keeps the most common DNA and genes. The V and J calls here are based on TCRdb, not the publication. The sample data list about 460,000 distinct CDR3 sequences, and around 14% of these were observed just once. Together, the top ten hold around 0.57% of the sample.

The CDR3 contains 13 residues, cysteine and phenylalanine counted. The DNA shown is the 39-base CDR3, in frame from base 1. CDR1 and CDR2 were assigned from the germline V gene (reference sequence) as LGHDT and YNNKEL. The junction shows trimming of 1 base on V and 4 bases on J, plus 7 bases between the germline ends. The sample originates from a study of identical twins (dated by TCRdb to 2016 to 2017). Regarding the complete study: To test whether fetal clonotypes persist, this study deep-sequenced TCR alpha and beta repertoires from monozygotic twins, from unrelated adults of various ages, and from cord blood. Replicate twin experiments were performed at different times using different library preparation protocols to rule out contamination.

The paper as a whole reports these results and caveats: Because the same donors could not be followed over many years, conclusions were based on cross-sectional statistical analysis. In monozygotic twins, out-of-frame TCR alpha sharing was systematically underestimated by recombination models, although the models agreed with sharing between unrelated individuals. Out-of-frame TCR alpha sequences shared between twins showed an excess of low generation-probability sequences compared with coincidental sharing between unrelated individuals. Abundant cord blood beta clonotypes carried fewer insertions; young adult naive repertoires showed a weaker similar trend, while memory repertoires showed none. The excess sharing between twins in beta out-of-frame sequences was weaker because fewer shared sequences reduced the signal-to-noise ratio. Invariant T cells such as MAIT and iNKT could partly confound zero-insertion analyses, though diverse VJ usage argued against this for most clonotypes.

This sample also belongs to another study, concerning yellow fever vaccine responses in identical twins. The second study reports: According to the authors, the vaccine-induced T cell response in identical twins seemed to be partly convergent and partly specific to each individual. The study precisely tracked vaccine-responding T cell clones in identical twins.

The chain joins TRBV3-1 to TRBJ2-5; too little of a D gene remains to name it. The clonotype originates from a woman aged 18-30 years in good health. The specimen sequenced was CD4+ T cells sorted from blood. CDR3 loop: CASSQGNGETQYF. In nucleotide form, the sequence is TGTGCCAGCAGCCAAGGAAATGGAGAGACCCAGTACTTC.